Reported below is one T cell receptor (beta chain). Its antigen is not known. Total RNA amounts of at least 5 micrograms were extracted per sample. This entry is derived from a study of blood T cells in healthy people across ages. Regarding the study as a whole: The study found TCR beta diversity correlated strongly with naive T cell percentage.

Using a J-beta primer mix together with a sample-barcoded 5' primer, a second PCR was run for roughly 7 to 12 cycles. Tags on each cDNA molecule came from a template-switch adaptor with 12 random nucleotides. From each sample, at least 2.5 million paired-end reads containing CDR3 were obtained. Via MiXCR, TCRdb re-called the 5' RACE reads, giving one row per CDR3 protein. Of about 750,000 distinct CDR3 sequences listed, roughly 53% are singletons. J lost 5 bases, V lost 5 bases, and 9 bases had no gene match. Germline V gene lookup returns CDR1 SEHNR and CDR2 FQNEAQ (reference sequence). The CDR3 contains 16 residues.

The sequence derives from a man of 80 years or more in good health. The chain couples TRBV7-9 to TRBJ2-3; 11 bases match TRBD1. The sample taken for sequencing was blood. The CDR3 region is CASSPRTGGRGDTQYF. CDR3 nucleotides: TGTGCCAGCAGCCCAAGGACAGGGGGCAGGGGAGATACGCAGTATTTT.